The 20 T cell receptor beta chains below were found in one sample sequenced in a study of radiotherapy plus CTLA-4 blockade in lung cancer. Repertoires were generated with immunoSEQ multiplex PCR, while TCRdb's copy carries only in-frame clones and drops some. Here the sample spans tens of thousands of clones, over 65% being singletons. Sequences were derived from peripheral blood, sampled from a patient treated with radiotherapy plus ipilimumab. Every receptor here comes from a human donor with non-small cell lung cancer who had a complete response to radiotherapy plus ipilimumab.

This sequence joins TRBV6-1 and TRBJ2-3; 9 bases fit TRBD2. CDR1 and CDR2 from the germline V gene are MNHNS and SASEGT. J lost 13 bases, V lost 6 bases, and 11 bases had no gene match. This CDR3 is built from 13 residues. The CDR3 bases are TGTGCCAGCAGCCCCCTGGTAGCGGGAGAAGAGTATTTT. This sequence encodes CASSPLVAGEEYF.

The chain is built from TRBV6-6 and TRBJ2-7; possibly TRBD2 for D (5 bases). V dropped 8 bases and J dropped 6 bases, with 14 bases sitting between them. Germline loops: CDR1 MNHNY, CDR2 SVGAGI (reference sequence). The CDR3 loop spans 12 amino acids. CDR3 protein: CASGEARGEQYV. Written as DNA, the CDR3 is TGTGCCAGCGGGGAAGCTCGGGGCGAGCAGTACGTC.

The chain carries TRBV11-2 and TRBJ1-2; the D gene is possibly TRBD1 (5 bases). The CDR3 consists of 13 residues. Germline CDR1 SGHAT, CDR2 FQNNGV. Between the trimmed V and J ends, which lost 5 bases and 8 bases, there was a span of 15 bases. In DNA form, the CDR3 reads TGTGCCAGCAGCCCGGGGACCGAGCGGGGCTACACCTTC. It specifies CASSPGTERGYTF.

The chain has TRBV7-8 and TRBJ2-1, with D uncertain. Trimming took off 3 bases at V and 8 bases at J, with 5 bases between the two ends. Germline lookup yields CDR1 SGHVS and CDR2 FQNEAQ. The CDR3 is 11 residues long. The CDR3 sequence is CASSFQHEQFF. The CDR3 DNA reads TGTGCCAGCAGCTTCCAGCATGAGCAGTTCTTC.

This clone was recorded once. The chain recombines TRBV11-3 with TRBJ1-1; 10 positions match TRBD1. The CDR3 has 11 amino acids. The V gene end was trimmed by 5 bases and the J gene end by 11 bases; junction bases not matched to a gene: 2. Germline V gene data show CDR1 as SGHNT and CDR2 as YENEEA. The CDR3 DNA reads TGTGCCAGCAGCCCGGGACAGGGGGCTTTCTTT. It translates to CASSPGQGAFF.

V usage is TRBV6-5 and J usage is TRBJ2-6, with unresolved D. CDR3 size: 16 residues. CDR1 is MNHEY and CDR2 is SVGAGI in the germline V gene. With 4 bases removed from V and 0 bases from J, the gap between germline ends came to 10 bases. The CDR3 DNA reads as TGTGCCAGCAGTTCGCGACGGCTCTCTGGGGCCAACGTCCTGACTTTC. This codes for CASSSRRLSGANVLTF.

This chain connects TRBV29-1 to TRBJ1-1; tentative D call: TRBD1 (5 bases). The CDR3 is 12 amino acids. The germline gives CDR1 SQVTM, CDR2 ANQGSEA. Trimming shortened V by 4 bases and J by 10 bases, and 16 bases separated the two germline ends. The CDR3 is CSVATQGSRAFF. The CDR3 DNA reads as TGCAGCGTTGCCACCCAGGGCAGTAGAGCTTTCTTT. Combining the CDR3 with reference TRBV29-1 and TRBJ1-1 gives the whole variable domain SAVISQKPSRDICQRGTSLTIQCQVDSQVTMMFWYRQQPGQSLTLIATANQGSEATYESGFVIDKFPISRPNLTFSTLTVSNMSPEDSSIYLCSVATQGSRAFFGQGTRLTVV.

The CDR3 DNA reads TGTGCCAGCAGCGTGGTACAGAACTATGGCTACACCTTC. Protein sequence: CASSVVQNYGYTF. The gene calls are TRBV9 and TRBJ1-2; D remains ambiguous. Trimming stripped 2 bases from V and 2 bases from J, with 7 bases between. The CDR3 runs 13 residues. Germline V gene lookup returns CDR1 SGDLS and CDR2 YYNGEE.

The chain carries TRBV2 and TRBJ1-1, with D unresolved. Germline CDR1 reads SNHLY; CDR2 reads FYNNEI. This CDR3 has 14 residues. V was pared by 3 bases and J by 4 bases, with 12 bases between. The CDR3 coding sequence is TGTGCCAGCAGTGACCCTCCCCTTGTCACTGAAGCTTTCTTT. Translation gives CASSDPPLVTEAFF.

J is TRBJ1-1 and V is TRBV5-1; TRBD1 is a possible D gene (6 bases). Per germline, CDR1 SGHRS and CDR2 YFSETQ. This CDR3 spans 15 amino acids. Trimming removed 3 bases from V and 0 bases from J, with 12 bases in between. The CDR3 bases are TGCGCCAGCAGCTCAGGGGAACTGATGAACACTGAAGCTTTCTTT. Amino acid sequence: CASSSGELMNTEAFF.

The sample holds one count of this clone. The chain employs TRBV6-5 and TRBJ2-3; tentative D call: TRBD2 (6 bases). Trimming took off 0 bases at V and 9 bases at J, with 13 bases between the two ends. Germline lookup yields CDR1 MNHEY and CDR2 SVGAGI. The CDR3 sequence is 14 residues long. Here the CDR3 reads CASSYSGLYKTQYF. The CDR3 coding sequence is TGTGCCAGCAGTTACTCGGGACTGTACAAGACGCAGTATTTT.

The V call is TRBV6-5, the J call TRBJ1-5; no definite D call. Germline CDR1 MNHEY, CDR2 SVGAGI. CDR3 length equals 14 residues. Trimming shortened V by 6 bases and J by 5 bases, and 14 bases separated the two germline ends. The CDR3 is CASRPRSEYQPQHF. For the CDR3, the DNA is TGTGCCAGCAGGCCTAGGAGTGAGTATCAGCCCCAGCATTTT.

This clone was observed a handful of times. The chain recombines TRBV11-3 with TRBJ2-3; D is uncertain. V was trimmed by 5 bases and J by 3 bases, leaving 15 bases between them. The CDR3 is 15 amino acids. The germline V gene encodes CDR1 SGHNT and CDR2 YENEEA. CDR3 nucleotide sequence: TGTGCCAGCAGCCCAGCCGCTCTCATTACAGATACGCAGTATTTT. It specifies CASSPAALITDTQYF.

The chain has TRBV7-2 and TRBJ2-3; tentative D call: TRBD1 (6 bases). This CDR3 has 15 residues. Germline V CDR1 and CDR2: SGHTA, FQGNSA. The V and J ends lost 6 bases and 2 bases respectively, with 15 bases between them. CDR3 in amino acids: CASRRPGHLTDTQYF. The CDR3 bases are TGTGCCAGCAGACGGCCGGGACACCTCACAGATACGCAGTATTTT.

This chain connects TRBV7-9 to TRBJ2-2; D might be TRBD2 (5 bases). CDR1 is SEHNR and CDR2 is FQNEAQ in the germline V gene (reference sequence). V lost 1 base, J lost 1 base, and 7 bases lay in between. The CDR3 spans 15 residues. The CDR3 loop reads CASSLGGLNTGELFF. DNA for the CDR3: TGTGCCAGCAGCTTAGGCGGGTTGAACACCGGGGAGCTGTTTTTT.

The chain carries TRBV5-6 and TRBJ1-2; D uncertain. The V gene's germline CDR1 is SGHDT and CDR2 YYEEEE. The CDR3 sequence is 15 residues long. Trimming left V 0 bases short and J 1 base short, with 10 bases between. The CDR3 DNA is TGTGCCAGCAGCTTGGGCCAGTCTATTAACTATGGCTACACCTTC. This sequence encodes CASSLGQSINYGYTF.

The chain has TRBV23-1 and TRBJ2-7; a weak D match, TRBD1 (6 bases). TRBV23-1 is an ORF; its function is uncertain. This CDR3 is 15 amino acids long. V dropped 4 bases and J dropped 0 bases, with 13 bases sitting between them. Written as DNA, the CDR3 is TGCGCCAGCAGTCGCCCGGGACACCACTCCTACGAGCAGTACGTC. This sequence encodes CASSRPGHHSYEQYV.

The genes are TRBV11-2 and TRBJ2-7, with 8 positions matching TRBD1. V trimming: 5 bases; J trimming: 4 bases; junction bases outside the gene matches: 10. There are 15 residues in the CDR3. Germline CDR1 reads SGHAT; CDR2 reads FQNNGV. CDR3 in amino acids: CASSAGQGQMYEQYV. CDR3 DNA sequence: TGTGCCAGCAGCGCAGGACAGGGCCAAATGTACGAGCAGTACGTC.

The chain links TRBV18 to TRBJ1-1; 7 bases fit TRBD1. The CDR3 covers 14 residues. Unmatched junction bases numbered 8, after V lost 6 bases and J lost 4 bases. CDR1 and CDR2 from the germline V gene are KGHSH and LQKENI. The CDR3 protein is CASSLDRAATEAFF. The CDR3 bases are TGTGCCAGCTCGCTTGACAGGGCAGCCACTGAAGCTTTCTTT.

This clone was seen a handful of times. The V and J genes are TRBV30 and TRBJ1-2; TRBD1 matches 10 bases. CDR1 GTSNPN and CDR2 SVGIG come from the germline V gene (reference sequence). The CDR3 runs to 16 residues. J gave up 7 bases and V 4 bases, and 15 bases lay outside the gene matches. The CDR3 nucleotides read TGTGCCTGGATTCGTACCGGGACAGGGGTGCAGGGTGGCTACACCTTC. Translation gives CAWIRTGTGVQGGYTF.